Shown below are 21 T cell receptor beta chains from a single sample sequenced in a study of early T cells in non-severe SARS-CoV-2 infection. TCRdb itself ran the 5' RACE reads through MiXCR, one entry per CDR3 protein. The table includes about 50,000 distinct CDR3 sequences, approximately 11% detected once. The sample taken for sequencing was whole blood. These receptors were obtained from an adult who was a healthcare worker with PCR-confirmed SARS-CoV-2 infection or an uninfected control (not recorded which).

The chain has TRBV12-3 or TRBV12-4 and TRBJ1-5; no definite D call. The CDR3 sequence is 14 residues long. With 8 bases removed from V and 2 bases from J, the gap between germline ends came to 13 bases. For the CDR3, the DNA is TGTGCCAGCGTTGCCTACCTCGGCAATCAGCCCCAGCATTTT. Its translation is CASVAYLGNQPQHF.

This clonotype appeared many times. The chain combines TRBV10-3 with TRBJ1-5; 7 bases fit TRBD1. The V gene's germline CDR1 is ENHRY and CDR2 SYGVKD. The CDR3 contains 15 residues. V lost 1 base, J lost 4 bases, and 4 bases stayed unmatched. In DNA form, the CDR3 reads TGTGCCATCAGTGAGTGGGGACAGCAAAATCAGCCCCAGCATTTT. Translating gives CAISEWGQQNQPQHF.

Only a few counts were recorded for this clonotype. This chain links TRBV29-1 with TRBJ1-2; possible D gene TRBD1, 5 bases. The CDR3 has 13 amino acids. The V and J ends lost 8 bases and 8 bases respectively, with 21 bases between them. CDR1 and CDR2 from the germline V gene are SQVTM and ANQGSEA. For the CDR3, the DNA is TGCAGCATTTCGTTGGGACCCCAAGACGGCTACACCTTC. Translation: CSISLGPQDGYTF.

This clonotype has ten or more counts. This chain uses TRBV18 with TRBJ2-5; a possible D gene is TRBD1 (6 bases). V lost 3 bases, J lost 0 bases, and 20 bases lay in between. CDR1 and CDR2 from the germline V gene are KGHSH and LQKENI. CDR3 length: 18 amino acids. CDR3 amino acids: CASSPFPLGQMYQETQYF. Written as DNA, the CDR3 is TGTGCCAGCTCACCCTTCCCCTTAGGACAGATGTACCAAGAGACCCAGTACTTC.

This clonotype was observed a handful of times. This chain uses TRBV28 with TRBJ2-3, with TRBD1 matching 8 bases. This CDR3 has 15 residues. J was trimmed by 5 bases and V by 3 bases; bases with no gene match: 7. Germline V lookup: CDR1 MDHEN, CDR2 SYDVKM. CDR3 sequence: CASSFVGQGIDTQYF. CDR3 sequence (DNA): TGTGCCAGCAGTTTCGTCGGACAGGGAATAGATACGCAGTATTTT.

Details on this clonotype: With a much larger clone just one base away, this may be a read error. The V and J genes are TRBV29-1 and TRBJ2-6, with D tentatively TRBD1 (6 bases). Looked up from germline, CDR1 is SQVTM and CDR2 is ANQGSEA. Trimming cost V 6 bases and J 1 base, with 10 bases left between them. The CDR3 runs 14 residues. This chain's CDR3 is CSVGHQSGANVLTF. The CDR3 DNA sequence: TGCAGCGTGGGACATCAGTCTGGGGCCAACGTCCTGACTTTC.

The V gene is TRBV20-1, the J gene TRBJ2-7; tentatively, D is TRBD2 (5 bases). With 6 bases removed from V and 3 bases from J, the gap between germline ends came to 15 bases. The CDR3 extends over 13 amino acids. Germline V gene lookup returns CDR1 DFQATT and CDR2 SNEGSKA (reference sequence). This CDR3 reads CSAGFGGGYEQYF. CDR3 DNA sequence: TGCAGTGCGGGCTTCGGAGGAGGCTACGAGCAGTACTTC.

This clonotype was seen a few times. The V and J genes are TRBV9 and TRBJ2-1, with TRBD2 identical over 9 bases. V shed 7 bases, J shed 8 bases, and the junction held 10 bases outside the gene matches. Germline values: CDR1 SGDLS, CDR2 YYNGEE. The CDR3 runs to 14 residues. The CDR3 nucleotides read TGTGCCAGCCCCGGCGGGAGGGCCAGGGATGAGCAGTTCTTC. Its protein product is CASPGGRARDEQFF. The whole variable domain, filled in from reference TRBV9 and TRBJ2-1, reads DSGVTQTPKHLITATGQRVTLRCSPRSGDLSVYWYQQSLDQGLQFLIQYYNGEERAKGNILERFSAQQFPDLHSELNLSSLELGDSALYFCASPGGRARDEQFFGPGTRLTVL.

This clonotype has at least ten counts. The J gene is TRBJ1-1, the V gene TRBV5-1; TRBD1 matches 7 bases. Looked up from germline, CDR1 is SGHRS and CDR2 is YFSETQ. V was pared by 3 bases and J by 1 base, with 3 bases of the junction left unmatched. The CDR3 is 14 residues long. The CDR3 region has the DNA TGCGCCAGCAGCTGGGGGGACAGGAACACTGAAGCTTTCTTT. This sequence encodes CASSWGDRNTEAFF.

This clonotype was found many times. The rearrangement links TRBV18 to TRBJ2-1; the D gene is possibly TRBD2 (6 bases). V was trimmed by 2 bases and J by 8 bases, leaving 16 bases between them. Germline lookup yields CDR1 KGHSH and CDR2 LQKENI. CDR3 size: 15 residues. The CDR3 DNA is TGTGCCAGCTCACCATTTAGCGGTGGAGGTCATGAGCAGTTCTTC. This translates into CASSPFSGGGHEQFF.

This chain joins TRBV20-1 and TRBJ1-6; tentative D call: TRBD1 (6 bases). The CDR3 is 12 amino acids. Between the trimmed V and J ends, which lost 3 bases and 8 bases, there was a span of 8 bases. CDR1 and CDR2 from the germline V gene are DFQATT and SNEGSKA (reference sequence). Here the CDR3 DNA reads TGCAGTGCTAGCGGACAGTATTCACCCCTCCACTTT. Protein sequence: CSASGQYSPLHF.

The chain employs TRBV28 and TRBJ2-5, with 7 positions matching TRBD1. The ends lost 5 bases at V and 1 base at J; junction bases unmatched: 7. The CDR3 is 15 residues long. The germline V gene has CDR1 MDHEN and CDR2 SYDVKM. This CDR3 reads CASSTGARSQETQYF. The CDR3 DNA reads as TGTGCCAGCAGTACAGGGGCCCGGAGCCAAGAGACCCAGTACTTC.

This chain links TRBV24-1 with TRBJ2-2, with TRBD2 matching over 9 bases. CDR3 size: 17 residues. Trimming removed 4 bases from V and 4 bases from J; junction bases left unmatched: 9. CDR1 is KGHDR and CDR2 is SFDVKD in the germline V gene. CDR3 nucleotide sequence: TGTGCCACCAGTGACCAGGCCGGGACTAGCCTCACCGGGGAGCTGTTTTTT. Protein product: CATSDQAGTSLTGELFF.

The chain carries TRBV4-1 and TRBJ2-5, with 9 bases identical to TRBD2. The V and J ends lost 5 bases and 5 bases, in that order; junction bases with no gene match: 9. From germline, CDR1 is MGHRA and CDR2 YSYEKL. The CDR3 totals 15 residues. The DNA for the CDR3 is TGCGCCAGCAGCTCCCGCGGTAGCGGGGGTGAGACCCAGTACTTC. Amino acid sequence: CASSSRGSGGETQYF.

This clonotype was detected only a few times. V is TRBV28 and J is TRBJ1-1, with D unresolved. Germline V gene sequence: CDR1 MDHEN, CDR2 SYDVKM. V shed 6 bases and J shed 7 bases, with 12 bases lying between them. This CDR3 is 12 amino acids long. CDR3 in amino acids: CASSRFGSEAFF. CDR3 nucleotide sequence: TGTGCCAGCAGCCGGTTCGGGAGTGAAGCTTTCTTT. Looking up the rest from reference TRBV28 and TRBJ1-1 gives the full variable domain: DVKVTQSSRYLVKRTGEKVFLECVQDMDHENMFWYRQDPGLGLRLIYFSYDVKMKEKGDIPEGYSVSREKKERFSLILESASTNQTSMYLCASSRFGSEAFFGQGTRLTVV.

The V and J genes are TRBV5-5 and TRBJ2-2; D might be TRBD2 (6 bases). The germline V gene encodes CDR1 SGHKS and CDR2 YYEKEE (reference sequence). The CDR3 is 18 amino acids. V lost 2 bases, J lost 0 bases, and 17 bases lay in between. This CDR3 is CASSFGGRGRSNTGELFF. The CDR3 bases are TGTGCCAGCAGCTTTGGAGGGCGGGGTAGATCGAACACCGGGGAGCTGTTTTTT.

This clonotype was seen ten or more times. The chain is built from TRBV3-1 and TRBJ2-2, with TRBD2 matching over 9 bases. Germline values: CDR1 LGHDT, CDR2 YNNKEL (reference sequence). The V and J ends lost 9 bases and 1 base, in that order; junction bases with no gene match: 6. CDR3 length equals 15 residues. Here the CDR3 DNA reads TGTGCCAGTTTAGCGGGAGCGATGAACACCGGGGAGCTGTTTTTT. Translation gives CASLAGAMNTGELFF. The full variable domain, with the rest looked up from reference TRBV3-1 and TRBJ2-2, is DTAVSQTPKYLVTQMGNDKSIKCEQNLGHDTMYWYKQDSKKFLKIMFSYNNKELIINETVPNRFSPKSPDKAHLNLHINSLELGDSAVYFCASLAGAMNTGELFFGEGSRLTVL.

This clonotype was counted only a few times. The chain uses TRBV20-1 and TRBJ1-5, with 10 bases that match TRBD1. The CDR3 consists of 13 residues. Germline V lookup: CDR1 DFQATT, CDR2 SNEGSKA (reference sequence). The V segment lost 8 bases and the J segment 4 bases; nucleotides outside the gene matches: 5. The chain's CDR3 is CSIRTGGNQPQHF. Written as DNA, the CDR3 is TGCAGTATTCGGACAGGGGGTAATCAGCCCCAGCATTTT.

This clonotype was counted many times. V usage is TRBV5-1 and J usage is TRBJ1-4; D uncertain. Trimming pared 5 bases from V and 0 bases from J, leaving 5 bases between. This CDR3 contains 13 residues. Germline V gives CDR1 SGHRS, CDR2 YFSETQ. CDR3 loop: CASRGSTNEKLFF. The DNA for the CDR3 is TGCGCCAGCAGGGGTTCAACTAATGAAAAACTGTTTTTT. The entire variable domain, with the rest obtained from reference TRBV5-1 and TRBJ1-4, is as follows: KAGVTQTPRYLIKTRGQQVTLSCSPISGHRSVSWYQQTPGQGLQFLFEYFSETQRNKGNFPGRFSGRQFSNSRSEMNVSTLELGDSALYLCASRGSTNEKLFFGSGTQLSVL.

The J gene is TRBJ1-6, the V gene TRBV4-3; D ambiguous. Per the germline V gene, CDR1 is LGHNA and CDR2 is YSLEER. The V end lost 0 bases, the J end lost 10 bases, and 7 bases lay between the germline ends. The CDR3 extends over 13 amino acids. The CDR3 here is CASSQDQASPLHF. The CDR3 nucleotides read TGCGCCAGCAGCCAAGATCAAGCCTCACCCCTCCACTTT.

The CDR3 nucleotides are TGTGCCACCAGCAGAGTCAAGTCGGGGACAGCGGGTCCAGATACGCAGTATTTT. It specifies CATSRVKSGTAGPDTQYF. V gene TRBV15 combines with J gene TRBJ2-3, with D possibly being TRBD1 (7 bases). The CDR3 consists of 18 residues. Germline V lookup: CDR1 LNHNV, CDR2 YYDKDF (reference sequence). V lost 1 base and J 4 bases, leaving 21 bases between the germline ends.